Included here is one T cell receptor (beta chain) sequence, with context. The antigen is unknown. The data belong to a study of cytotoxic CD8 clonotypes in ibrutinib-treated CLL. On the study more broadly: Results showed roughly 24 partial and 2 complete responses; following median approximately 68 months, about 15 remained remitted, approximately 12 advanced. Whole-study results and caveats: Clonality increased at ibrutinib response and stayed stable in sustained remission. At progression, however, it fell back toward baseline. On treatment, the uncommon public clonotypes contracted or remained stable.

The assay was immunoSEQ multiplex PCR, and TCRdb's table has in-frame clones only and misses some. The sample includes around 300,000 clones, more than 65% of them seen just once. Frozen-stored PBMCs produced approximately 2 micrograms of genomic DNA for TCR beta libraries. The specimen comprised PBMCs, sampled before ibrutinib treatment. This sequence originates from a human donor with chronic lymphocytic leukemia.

In DNA, the CDR3 is TGTGCCAGTAAGGGCGCCATGAACACTGAAGCTTTCTTT. This sequence encodes CASKGAMNTEAFF. The chain has TRBV19 and TRBJ1-1; D is unresolved. The V end was cut by 7 bases, the J end by 0 bases, with 9 bases between. Germline CDR1 and CDR2: LNHDA and SQIVND (reference sequence). The CDR3 has 13 amino acids. Full variable domain (missing parts from reference TRBV19 and TRBJ1-1): DGGITQSPKYLFRKEGQNVTLSCEQNLNHDAMYWYRQDPGQGLRLIYYSQIVNDFQKGDIAEGYSVSREKKESFPLTVTSAQKNPTAFYLCASKGAMNTEAFFGQGTRLTVV.